This is a list of T cell receptor beta chains from one sample in a study of T cells in Graves' hyperthyroidism and ophthalmopathy. MiXCR was run by TCRdb on the multiplex PCR reads, yielding one entry per CDR3 protein. The sample has about 530,000 distinct CDR3 sequences; roughly 15% are singletons. The sequenced sample consisted of blood. Receptors originate from a woman aged 18 to 35 with Graves' ophthalmopathy. The CDR3 runs from the conserved cysteine through the conserved F or W. A D gene is named only where the DNA matches it firmly. Clone size, where shown, is once, few, many, or a class for clones that have expanded.

cdr3_nt: TGTGCCAGCAGCCAAGCAGTGACTATTACCTACGAGCAGTACTTC
cdr3_aa: CASSQAVTITYEQYF
j_call: TRBJ2-7
clone_size: .
v_call: TRBV3-1
d_call: .

cdr3_nt: TGTGCCAGCAGCCAAGCGGACAGGGTAACTGAAGCTTTCTTT
cdr3_aa: CASSQADRVTEAFF
j_call: TRBJ1-1
clone_size: .
v_call: TRBV3-1
d_call: TRBD1

cdr3_nt: TGTGCCAGCAGCTTATACGGGAGGGACGACACCGGGGAGCTGTTTTTT
cdr3_aa: CASSLYGRDDTGELFF
j_call: TRBJ2-2
clone_size: many
v_call: TRBV7-3
d_call: TRBD2

cdr3_nt: TGTGCCAGCAGCTCTCAGTCCTCCACTAGCAGCTTGGGGTTAGAGCAGTACTTC
cdr3_aa: CASSSQSSTSSLGLEQYF
j_call: TRBJ2-7
clone_size: few
v_call: TRBV3-1
d_call: .

cdr3_nt: TGTGCCTGGGACCGGCAGGGCTACATGGGTGAGCAGTTCTTC
cdr3_aa: CAWDRQGYMGEQFF
j_call: TRBJ2-1
clone_size: many
v_call: TRBV30
d_call: .

cdr3_nt: TGTGCCAGCAGCAAAACCCTAGCAGGGGGGTACGAGCAGTACTTC
cdr3_aa: CASSKTLAGGYEQYF
j_call: TRBJ2-7
clone_size: .
v_call: TRBV3-1
d_call: .

cdr3_nt: TGTGCCAGCAGTTACGGGCGAGGGAATCAGCCCCAGCATTTT
cdr3_aa: CASSYGRGNQPQHF
j_call: TRBJ1-5
clone_size: few
v_call: TRBV6-6
d_call: .

cdr3_nt: TGTGCCAGCAGTTACTTTCGATCCGGCACTGAAGCTTTCTTT
cdr3_aa: CASSYFRSGTEAFF
j_call: TRBJ1-1
clone_size: many
v_call: TRBV6-2/TRBV6-3
d_call: .

cdr3_nt: TGTGCCAGCAGCTCCTCTGCGCCGGAAGAGACCCAGTACTTC
cdr3_aa: CASSSSAPEETQYF
j_call: TRBJ2-5
clone_size: .
v_call: TRBV7-6
d_call: .

cdr3_nt: TGTGCCAGCAGTGACGCCCCAGCGGGTGGTGGCTACACCTTC
cdr3_aa: CASSDAPAGGGYTF
j_call: TRBJ1-2
clone_size: many
v_call: TRBV6-1
d_call: .

cdr3_nt: .
cdr3_aa: CSALYVGQGAGGYIF
j_call: TRBJ1-2
clone_size: .
v_call: TRBV20-1
d_call: .

cdr3_nt: TGTGCCAGCAATTCAGTAGCTCAAGAGACCCAGTACTTC
cdr3_aa: CASNSVAQETQYF
j_call: TRBJ2-5
clone_size: many
v_call: TRBV28
d_call: .

cdr3_nt: TGTGCCAGCAGCCAAGGATCTGAGCAGTTCTTC
cdr3_aa: CASSQGSEQFF
j_call: TRBJ2-1
clone_size: .
v_call: TRBV14
d_call: .

cdr3_nt: TGTGCCAGCAGCCAAGATTGGACTAGCGGCACAGATACGCAGTATTTT
cdr3_aa: CASSQDWTSGTDTQYF
j_call: TRBJ2-3
clone_size: few
v_call: TRBV4-2
d_call: TRBD2

cdr3_nt: TGCAGTGCTAACGGGAGAGGCACAGATACGCAGTATTTT
cdr3_aa: CSANGRGTDTQYF
j_call: TRBJ2-3
clone_size: many
v_call: TRBV20-1
d_call: .

cdr3_nt: TGTGCCAGCAGCTCCGGGACTAGCGGGAGGTCGAAGACCCAGTACTTC
cdr3_aa: CASSSGTSGRSKTQYF
j_call: TRBJ2-5
clone_size: .
v_call: TRBV27
d_call: TRBD2

cdr3_nt: TGTGCCAGCAGCTGGGCCCCGGGACTAGGACCCAATGAGCAGTTCTTC
cdr3_aa: CASSWAPGLGPNEQFF
j_call: TRBJ2-1
clone_size: many
v_call: TRBV7-6
d_call: TRBD2

cdr3_nt: TGTGCCAGCAGTAACCTCGAGGGCGAGGGAGAGACCCAGTACTTC
cdr3_aa: CASSNLEGEGETQYF
j_call: TRBJ2-5
clone_size: few
v_call: TRBV6-5
d_call: .

cdr3_nt: TGTGCCAGCAGTGAAGTATGGGACGCAGGGGCCCAGTACTTC
cdr3_aa: CASSEVWDAGAQYF
j_call: TRBJ2-5
clone_size: .
v_call: TRBV6-1
d_call: .

cdr3_nt: TGTGCCAGCAGTGCAGAGCTGAGACAGGGTGGGGGCACAGATACGCAGTATTTT
cdr3_aa: CASSAELRQGGGTDTQYF
j_call: TRBJ2-3
clone_size: .
v_call: TRBV25-1
d_call: TRBD1

cdr3_nt: TGTGCCACCAGTGATGCCAGGGGGCAAGGTGGCAATCAGCCCCAGCATTTT
cdr3_aa: CATSDARGQGGNQPQHF
j_call: TRBJ1-5
clone_size: few
v_call: TRBV24-1
d_call: TRBD1

cdr3_nt: TGTGCCAGCAGCGCAACTAGCGGGGGGACATACGAGCAGTACTTC
cdr3_aa: CASSATSGGTYEQYF
j_call: TRBJ2-7
clone_size: many
v_call: TRBV6-1
d_call: TRBD2

cdr3_nt: TGTGCCAGCAGCTTGGTCAGGGTGGCTGAAGCTTTCTTT
cdr3_aa: CASSLVRVAEAFF
j_call: TRBJ1-1
clone_size: many
v_call: TRBV11-2
d_call: .

cdr3_nt: TGTGCCAGCAGCTTACTTCAAGGGACACCCTGGGGGAATCAGCCCCAGCATTTT
cdr3_aa: CASSLLQGTPWGNQPQHF
j_call: TRBJ1-5
clone_size: once
v_call: TRBV11-2
d_call: .

cdr3_nt: TGCAGTGCTAAACTACTTTCTAGCGGGAACTCCTACGAGCAGTACTTC
cdr3_aa: CSAKLLSSGNSYEQYF
j_call: TRBJ2-7
clone_size: .
v_call: TRBV20-1
d_call: TRBD2

cdr3_nt: TGTGCCAGCAGCACTACTAGCGGGACGGGTGAGCAGTTCTTC
cdr3_aa: CASSTTSGTGEQFF
j_call: TRBJ2-1
clone_size: once
v_call: TRBV11-2
d_call: TRBD2

cdr3_nt: TGTGCCAGCAGCCAAGCGGGGGGCCATGAGCAGTTCTTC
cdr3_aa: CASSQAGGHEQFF
j_call: TRBJ2-1
clone_size: .
v_call: TRBV4-2
d_call: .

cdr3_nt: TGCGCCAGCAGCTTTGGACCGTCGAACACTGAAGCTTTCTTT
cdr3_aa: CASSFGPSNTEAFF
j_call: TRBJ1-1
clone_size: many
v_call: TRBV5-1
d_call: .

cdr3_nt: TGTGCCAGCAGTTCCCTTCGGGACCTTTTAACAGGGGTATATGGCTACACCTTC
cdr3_aa: CASSSLRDLLTGVYGYTF
j_call: TRBJ1-2
clone_size: few
v_call: TRBV27
d_call: TRBD1

cdr3_nt: TGCAGCGTTATTTGGGGGACTGGCTACACCTTC
cdr3_aa: CSVIWGTGYTF
j_call: TRBJ1-2
clone_size: few
v_call: TRBV29-1
d_call: .

cdr3_nt: TGTGCCAGCAGTTTAAGGTCCCGGAGTACCACAGATACGCAGTATTTT
cdr3_aa: CASSLRSRSTTDTQYF
j_call: TRBJ2-3
clone_size: many
v_call: TRBV28
d_call: .

cdr3_nt: TGCAGCCCGGACAGGGAGGAGTACGCTGAAGCTTTCTTT
cdr3_aa: CSPDREEYAEAFF
j_call: TRBJ1-1
clone_size: many
v_call: TRBV20-1
d_call: TRBD1

cdr3_nt: TGTGCCAGCAGCTTAGATAGCTCGGATGAGCAGTTCTTC
cdr3_aa: CASSLDSSDEQFF
j_call: TRBJ2-1
clone_size: few
v_call: TRBV11-2
d_call: .

cdr3_nt: TGTGCCATCAACGGACAGCCTAATTCACCCCTCCACTTT
cdr3_aa: CAINGQPNSPLHF
j_call: TRBJ1-6
clone_size: .
v_call: TRBV10-3
d_call: .

cdr3_nt: TGTGCCAGCAGGCGCCCTAGCGGGAACACCGGGGAGCTGTTTTTT
cdr3_aa: CASRRPSGNTGELFF
j_call: TRBJ2-2
clone_size: .
v_call: TRBV12-3/TRBV12-4
d_call: TRBD2

cdr3_nt: TGTGCCAGCAGTAATTTAGCGGGAGGAGAGACCCAGTACTTC
cdr3_aa: CASSNLAGGETQYF
j_call: TRBJ2-5
clone_size: many
v_call: TRBV27
d_call: TRBD2

cdr3_nt: TGTGCCAGCAGTTTAGGACCCCCTAGCGGGGGCTGGGAGCAGTACTTC
cdr3_aa: CASSLGPPSGGWEQYF
j_call: TRBJ2-7
clone_size: few
v_call: TRBV12-3/TRBV12-4
d_call: TRBD2

cdr3_nt: TGTGCCAGCAGCCACGCTACCGGGACGTCCAGCTCCTACAATGAGCAGTTCTTC
cdr3_aa: CASSHATGTSSSYNEQFF
j_call: TRBJ2-1
clone_size: many
v_call: TRBV2
d_call: .

cdr3_nt: TGTGCCAGCAGTGTTCGGGTTGGTGGAATAAGTGAAAAACTGTTTTTT
cdr3_aa: CASSVRVGGISEKLFF
j_call: TRBJ1-4
clone_size: .
v_call: TRBV2
d_call: .

cdr3_nt: TGCGCCAGCAGCCTCCTTGGACAGGGGGATAATGAGCAGTTCTTC
cdr3_aa: CASSLLGQGDNEQFF
j_call: TRBJ2-1
clone_size: .
v_call: TRBV4-1
d_call: TRBD1

cdr3_nt: TGTGCCAGCAGTGCGATGGATTGGCAGCCTTCCTACGAGCAGTACTTC
cdr3_aa: CASSAMDWQPSYEQYF
j_call: TRBJ2-7
clone_size: many
v_call: TRBV28
d_call: .

cdr3_nt: TGTGCCAGCACCTGGACAGTTGATCAGCCCCAGCATTTT
cdr3_aa: CASTWTVDQPQHF
j_call: TRBJ1-5
clone_size: many
v_call: TRBV6-1
d_call: .

cdr3_nt: TGTGCCAGCACCAAGACTAGCGGGGCCACCGGGGAGCTGTTTTTT
cdr3_aa: CASTKTSGATGELFF
j_call: TRBJ2-2
clone_size: .
v_call: TRBV6-2/TRBV6-3
d_call: TRBD2

cdr3_nt: TGTGCCAGCAGTTCGAGGGATGGCTACACCTTC
cdr3_aa: CASSSRDGYTF
j_call: TRBJ1-2
clone_size: many
v_call: TRBV7-2
d_call: .

cdr3_nt: TGTGCCAGCAGTCCCGGGACAGGGGGCCCTGGCTACACCTTC
cdr3_aa: CASSPGTGGPGYTF
j_call: TRBJ1-2
clone_size: .
v_call: TRBV6-4
d_call: TRBD1

cdr3_nt: TGCGCCAGCAGCCAAGGACGCCAATGGGCCAATGAGCAGTTCTTC
cdr3_aa: CASSQGRQWANEQFF
j_call: TRBJ2-1
clone_size: few
v_call: TRBV4-1
d_call: .

cdr3_nt: TGTGCCAGCAGCTTCAAAGGGGAGACCGGGGAGCTGTTTTTT
cdr3_aa: CASSFKGETGELFF
j_call: TRBJ2-2
clone_size: .
v_call: TRBV13
d_call: .

cdr3_nt: TGTGCCAGCAGCCCCGGGCTAGTAGTACCAAGGCAAGAGACCCAGTACTTC
cdr3_aa: CASSPGLVVPRQETQYF
j_call: TRBJ2-5
clone_size: many
v_call: TRBV7-9
d_call: .

cdr3_nt: TGCAGCTCCCGAGAGGGGGGGGGTCCCAGCACTGAAGCTTTCTTT
cdr3_aa: CSSREGGGPSTEAFF
j_call: TRBJ1-1
clone_size: .
v_call: TRBV29-1
d_call: .

cdr3_nt: TGTGCCAGCAGTTCAGGGACGCGGCCGATGAGCTCTGGAAACACCATATATTTT
cdr3_aa: CASSSGTRPMSSGNTIYF
j_call: TRBJ1-3
clone_size: many
v_call: TRBV28
d_call: .

cdr3_nt: TGTGCCAGCAGCTTAGGGGGCGATGGGTACAATGAGCAGTTCTTC
cdr3_aa: CASSLGGDGYNEQFF
j_call: TRBJ2-1
clone_size: .
v_call: TRBV7-8
d_call: .

cdr3_nt: TGTGCCTGGAGTGTAACCCAGGTCCCATATAGCAATCAGCCCCAGCATTTT
cdr3_aa: CAWSVTQVPYSNQPQHF
j_call: TRBJ1-5
clone_size: .
v_call: TRBV30
d_call: .

cdr3_nt: TGTGCCAGCAGTGGGAAAGACAGGAGCTACTATGGCTACACCTTC
cdr3_aa: CASSGKDRSYYGYTF
j_call: TRBJ1-2
clone_size: many
v_call: TRBV2
d_call: .

cdr3_nt: TGTGCCAGCAGACTAGCGGGGAATGAGCAGTTCTTC
cdr3_aa: CASRLAGNEQFF
j_call: TRBJ2-1
clone_size: .
v_call: TRBV28
d_call: TRBD2

cdr3_nt: TGTGCCAGCAGCTTAGCTTATCGGGACAGAACTAACTATGGCTACACCTTC
cdr3_aa: CASSLAYRDRTNYGYTF
j_call: TRBJ1-2
clone_size: many
v_call: TRBV7-8
d_call: TRBD1

cdr3_nt: TGTGCCAGCACTGACAGGCCCCCGGGGGAGCAGTACTTC
cdr3_aa: CASTDRPPGEQYF
j_call: TRBJ2-7
clone_size: many
v_call: TRBV27
d_call: .

cdr3_nt: TGTGCCTGGAGTTCTTTCGGGCTCGACACTGAAGCTTTCTTT
cdr3_aa: CAWSSFGLDTEAFF
j_call: TRBJ1-1
clone_size: many
v_call: TRBV30
d_call: .